This passage covers 24 T cell receptor beta chains from one sample sequenced in a study of cytomegalovirus exposure and HLA in healthy donors. PCR used 60 Vbeta primers and 13 Jbeta primers. Produced via immunoSEQ multiplex PCR; TCRdb's table is partial and in-frame only. Here the sample spans about 120,000 clones, less than 80% being singletons. Sequencing was done on a sample of PBMCs. The receptors were sampled from a woman aged 50 to 65 in good health and CMV-seropositive.

This clone appeared a few times. This CDR3 is also generated by other DNA sequences in the sample. The chain carries TRBV5-1 and TRBJ1-1; D remains unclear. The CDR3 is made up of 14 amino acids. Germline V gene sequence: CDR1 SGHRS, CDR2 YFSETQ. V lost 0 bases to trimming and J lost 0 bases, with 6 bases between them. DNA of the CDR3: TGCGCCAGCAGCTTGGGGCAGATGAACACTGAAGCTTTCTTT. This sequence encodes CASSLGQMNTEAFF.

This clone showed up just a few times. The gene calls are TRBV5-1 and TRBJ2-7; 8 bases fit TRBD1. Germline V lookup: CDR1 SGHRS, CDR2 YFSETQ. V shed 1 base and J 0 bases; nucleotides not matched to a gene: 9. This CDR3 comprises 17 residues. The CDR3 nucleotides are TGCGCCAGCAGCTTGTACGGGGACAGGTCGTCCTCCTACGAGCAGTACTTC. Protein product: CASSLYGDRSSSYEQYF.

This rearrangement joins TRBV10-3 to TRBJ1-2; TRBD1 aligns across 11 bases. This CDR3 comprises 14 residues. Germline assignment: CDR1 ENHRY and CDR2 SYGVKD. With 10 bases clipped from V and 5 bases from J, the junction kept 9 bases outside the gene matches. The CDR3 loop is CATRGQGAGYGYTF. CDR3 nucleotides: TGTGCCACGAGAGGACAGGGGGCAGGTTATGGCTACACCTTC.

V gene TRBV6-5 combines with J gene TRBJ2-1; 9 nucleotides match TRBD2. The CDR3 totals 15 residues. Germline values: CDR1 MNHEY, CDR2 SVGAGI. V lost 5 bases and J lost 4; bases outside the gene matches: 6. CDR3 nucleotides: TGTGCCAGCAGTGGGTTAGCGGGAGCGTACAATGAGCAGTTCTTC. Protein: CASSGLAGAYNEQFF.

V usage is TRBV7-2 and J usage is TRBJ2-3, with 8 positions matching TRBD2. The CDR3 has 15 residues. CDR1 is SGHTA and CDR2 is FQGNSA in the germline V gene. V dropped 7 bases and J dropped 2; count of bases not matched to a gene: 8. The CDR3 coding sequence is TGTGCCAGCACGCAGGTAGCGGGGAACACAGATACGCAGTATTTT. Translation: CASTQVAGNTDTQYF.

V usage is TRBV28 and J usage is TRBJ1-1; tentative D call: TRBD1 (5 bases). In germline, CDR1 is MDHEN, CDR2 SYDVKM. The ends were cut back, 7 bases at V and 9 bases at J, with 21 bases in the middle. CDR3 length: 14 amino acids. CDR3: CASMRGGEATQAFF. DNA of the CDR3: TGTGCCAGCATGCGGGGAGGGGAGGCTACACAAGCTTTCTTT.

CDR3 region: CASRRSGFGTDTQYF. As DNA, the CDR3 is TGTGCCAGCAGACGTAGCGGGTTCGGCACAGATACGCAGTATTTT. The chain combines TRBV2 with TRBJ2-3; the match to TRBD2 covers 7 bases. The CDR3 loop spans 15 amino acids. The V segment lost 6 bases and the J segment 1 base; nucleotides outside the gene matches: 7. CDR1 is SNHLY and CDR2 is FYNNEI in the germline V gene.

This chain joins TRBV19 and TRBJ2-5, with 11 nucleotides matching TRBD2. The germline V gene has CDR1 LNHDA and CDR2 SQIVND (reference sequence). The V gene end was trimmed by 3 bases and the J gene end by 4 bases; junction bases not matched to a gene: 7. The CDR3 is made up of 16 amino acids. Written as DNA, the CDR3 is TGTGCCAGTAGTATCCCTAGCGGGGGGCACAGAGAGACCCAGTACTTC. Translated: CASSIPSGGHRETQYF.

This chain connects TRBV5-1 to TRBJ2-7; 7 nucleotides align to TRBD1. Losses at the gene ends were 4 bases for V and 3 bases for J; bases not matched to a gene: 4. The CDR3 consists of 13 residues. Looked up from germline, CDR1 is SGHRS and CDR2 is YFSETQ. CDR3 residues: CASSATGLYEQYF. The CDR3 DNA is TGCGCCAGCAGCGCGACAGGGCTCTACGAGCAGTACTTC. Using reference TRBV5-1 and TRBJ2-7 for the parts outside the CDR3, the full variable domain is KAGVTQTPRYLIKTRGQQVTLSCSPISGHRSVSWYQQTPGQGLQFLFEYFSETQRNKGNFPGRFSGRQFSNSRSEMNVSTLELGDSALYLCASSATGLYEQYFGPGTRLTVT.

Here the CDR3 reads CASSYSSVYGYTF. The CDR3 DNA follows: TGTGCCAGCAGTTACTCATCAGTCTATGGCTACACCTTC. The chain employs TRBV6-5 and TRBJ1-2; D is uncertain. V gave up 0 bases and J gave up 4 bases, with 6 bases separating them. Looked up from germline, CDR1 is MNHEY and CDR2 is SVGAGI. The length of the CDR3 is 13 residues.

The DNA for the CDR3 is TGTGCCAGCAGTTTATCACAGGACTACGAGCAGTACTTC. Translating gives CASSLSQDYEQYF. V is TRBV28 and J is TRBJ2-7, with D maybe TRBD1 (5 bases). Germline V gene data show CDR1 as MDHEN and CDR2 as SYDVKM. V lost 1 base to trimming and J lost 3 bases, with 7 bases between them. CDR3 length: 13 amino acids.

CDR3 nucleotide sequence: TGTGCCAGCTCACCCCCCACCGCGATCAATGAGCAGTTCTTC. Protein sequence: CASSPPTAINEQFF. The chain carries TRBV18 and TRBJ2-1; D not certain. The CDR3 length is 14 residues. Germline V gene lookup returns CDR1 KGHSH and CDR2 LQKENI. Between the trimmed V and J ends, which lost 3 bases and 6 bases, there was a span of 12 bases.

This CDR3 is CAIRDRGSNQPQHF. The CDR3 region has the DNA TGTGCCATTAGGGACAGGGGTAGCAATCAGCCCCAGCATTTT. The V call is TRBV19, the J call TRBJ1-5, with 10 bases identical to TRBD1. Losses at the gene ends were 10 bases for V and 0 bases for J; bases not matched to a gene: 3. The germline CDR1 and CDR2 sequences are LNHDA and SQIVND (reference sequence). The CDR3 extends over 14 amino acids.

The chain combines TRBV5-4 with TRBJ2-7, with 13 bases fitting TRBD2. This CDR3 is 15 amino acids long. Germline V lookup: CDR1 SGHNT, CDR2 YYREEE (reference sequence). V dropped 0 bases and J dropped 3; count of bases not matched to a gene: 0. The CDR3 spells CASSLGLAGGYEQYF. CDR3 coding DNA: TGTGCCAGCAGCTTGGGACTAGCGGGAGGCTACGAGCAGTACTTC.

V and J are TRBV6-6 and TRBJ2-3; 8 bases align to TRBD1. Germline V gene sequence: CDR1 MNHNY, CDR2 SVGAGI (reference sequence). This CDR3 is built from 16 residues. With 9 bases clipped from V and 2 bases from J, the junction kept 13 bases outside the gene matches. The CDR3 here is CASRRTGIVLTDTQYF. CDR3 nucleotide sequence: TGTGCCAGTCGAAGGACAGGGATCGTCCTCACAGATACGCAGTATTTT.

The chain joins TRBV28 to TRBJ1-1; 8 nucleotides agree with TRBD1. The CDR3 sequence is 12 residues long. With 10 bases clipped from V and 8 bases from J, the junction kept 9 bases outside the gene matches. The germline V gene has CDR1 MDHEN and CDR2 SYDVKM. This CDR3 reads CAIVGRGREAFF. Here the CDR3 DNA reads TGTGCCATCGTCGGCAGGGGGCGAGAAGCTTTCTTT.

This clone has a handful of counts. The chain uses TRBV4-1 and TRBJ2-7; 8 positions agree with TRBD1. CDR1 and CDR2 (germline): MGHRA, YSYEKL. Losses at the gene ends were 0 bases for V and 9 bases for J; bases not matched to a gene: 13. This CDR3 region has 16 residues. DNA for the CDR3: TGCGCCAGCAGCCAAGAACCGCAGGGGGCCGGTCGGTGGCAGTACTTC. Translating it yields CASSQEPQGAGRWQYF.

The chain joins TRBV7-9 to TRBJ1-3; TRBD1 agrees at 8 bases. Germline loops: CDR1 SEHNR, CDR2 FQNEAQ (reference sequence). This CDR3 comprises 15 residues. The V and J ends lost 7 bases and 2 bases, in that order; junction bases with no gene match: 7. CDR3 bases: TGTGCCAGCAACCTTGGACAGGGAACTGGAAACACCATATATTTT. Translated: CASNLGQGTGNTIYF.

V and J are TRBV21-1 and TRBJ1-5. TRBV21-1 is termed a pseudogene. This CDR3 has 15 residues. The chain's CDR3 is CASSSRGGENQPQHF. CDR3 bases: TGTGCCAGCAGCAGCCGGGGGGGGGAGAATCAGCCCCAGCATTTT.

This clone was seen once. CDR3 protein: CASSPGLAGYQETQYF. The CDR3 DNA reads as TGTGCCAGCAGCCCCGGACTAGCGGGGTACCAAGAGACCCAGTACTTC. The chain is built from TRBV7-2 and TRBJ2-5; 12 bases align to TRBD2. This CDR3 spans 16 amino acids. Germline-derived CDR1 and CDR2 are SGHTA and FQGNSA. Losses at the gene ends were 5 bases for V and 0 bases for J; bases not matched to a gene: 4.

The chain couples TRBV5-4 to TRBJ2-3; 7 bases are a match to TRBD2. J lost 0 bases, V lost 0 bases, and 4 bases had no gene match. CDR3 length: 16 amino acids. Germline-derived CDR1 and CDR2 are SGHNT and YYREEE (reference sequence). CDR3 in amino acids: CASSLVLAASTDTQYF. The CDR3 nucleotides are TGTGCCAGCAGCTTGGTTCTAGCGGCTAGCACAGATACGCAGTATTTT. The full variable domain, with the rest looked up from reference TRBV5-4 and TRBJ2-3, is ETGVTQSPTHLIKTRGQQVTLRCSSQSGHNTVSWYQQALGQGPQFIFQYYREEENGRGNFPPRFSGLQFPNYSSELNVNALELDDSALYLCASSLVLAASTDTQYFGPGTRLTVL.

The chain uses TRBV4-2 and TRBJ1-2, with TRBD1 matching 10 bases. The J segment lost 13 bases and the V segment lost 0 bases, leaving 17 bases of the junction unmatched. Germline CDR1 reads LGHNA; CDR2 reads YNFKEQ. The CDR3 totals 17 residues. This CDR3 reads CASSQDAATGTGVSITF. The DNA for the CDR3 is TGTGCCAGCAGCCAAGATGCCGCGACCGGGACAGGGGTTTCGATCACCTTC.

The chain uses TRBV15 and TRBJ2-5; a possible D gene is TRBD2 (7 bases). V gave up 0 bases and J gave up 5 bases, with 10 bases separating them. Germline V gene data show CDR1 as LNHNV and CDR2 as YYDKDF (reference sequence). The CDR3 extends over 14 amino acids. The CDR3 reads CATSRDSGGETQYF. The CDR3, as DNA: TGTGCCACCAGCAGAGATTCGGGGGGCGAGACCCAGTACTTC.

This clone occurred once. The chain employs TRBV28 and TRBJ1-5, with 10 positions matching TRBD1. CDR1 is MDHEN, CDR2 SYDVKM, per germline. V shed 5 bases and J 5 bases; nucleotides not matched to a gene: 6. The CDR3 runs to 15 residues. This chain's CDR3 is CASSPRQGAHQPQHF. The DNA of the CDR3 is TGTGCCAGCAGTCCCCGACAGGGGGCCCATCAGCCCCAGCATTTT.